This TCR beta chain was obtained from a study of control samples from healthy donors and cancer patients. Germline CDR1 and CDR2: LGHDT and YNNKEL (reference sequence). The CDR3 is 14 residues long. V lost 1 base to trimming and J lost 7 bases, with 13 bases between them. Generated by immunoSEQ multiplex PCR, the TCRdb table keeps only in-frame clones and is missing some. The data show about 140,000 clones, approximately 94% seen once. The source is a man in his forties in good health. The sample comprised blood. The V gene is TRBV3-1 (or the pseudogene TRBV3-2), the J gene TRBJ1-1; no definite D call. The CDR3 DNA is TGTGCCAGCAGCCAAGGCCTGGAATTCTTTGAAGCTTTCTTT. This codes for CASSQGLEFFEAFF.